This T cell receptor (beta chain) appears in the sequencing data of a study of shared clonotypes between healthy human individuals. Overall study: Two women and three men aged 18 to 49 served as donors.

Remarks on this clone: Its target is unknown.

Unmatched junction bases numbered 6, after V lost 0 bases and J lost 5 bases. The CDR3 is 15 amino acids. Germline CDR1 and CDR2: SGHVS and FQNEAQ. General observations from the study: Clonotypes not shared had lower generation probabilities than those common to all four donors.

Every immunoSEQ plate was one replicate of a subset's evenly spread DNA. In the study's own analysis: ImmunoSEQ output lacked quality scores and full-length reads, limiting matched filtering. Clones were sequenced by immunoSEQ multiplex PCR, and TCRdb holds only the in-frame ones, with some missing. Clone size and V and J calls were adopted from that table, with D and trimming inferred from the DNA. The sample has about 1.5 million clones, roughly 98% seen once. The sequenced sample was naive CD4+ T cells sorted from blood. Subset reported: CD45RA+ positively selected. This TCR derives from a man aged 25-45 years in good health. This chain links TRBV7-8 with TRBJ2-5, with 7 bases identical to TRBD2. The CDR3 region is CASSLAGGPKETQYF. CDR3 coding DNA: TGTGCCAGCAGCTTAGCGGGAGGGCCCAAGGAGACCCAGTACTTC.